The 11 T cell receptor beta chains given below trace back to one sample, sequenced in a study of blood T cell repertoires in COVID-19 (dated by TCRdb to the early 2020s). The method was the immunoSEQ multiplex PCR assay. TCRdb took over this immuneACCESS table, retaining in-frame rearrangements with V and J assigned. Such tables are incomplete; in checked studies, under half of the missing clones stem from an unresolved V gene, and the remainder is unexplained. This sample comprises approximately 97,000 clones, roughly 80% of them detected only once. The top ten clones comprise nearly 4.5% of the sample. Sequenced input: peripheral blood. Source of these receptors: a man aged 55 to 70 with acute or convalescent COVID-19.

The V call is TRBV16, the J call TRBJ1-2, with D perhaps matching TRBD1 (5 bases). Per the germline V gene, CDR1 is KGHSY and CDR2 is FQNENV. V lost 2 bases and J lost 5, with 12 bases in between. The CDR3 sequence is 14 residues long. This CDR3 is CASSQTDRPYGYTF. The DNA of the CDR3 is TGTGCCAGCAGCCAAACAGACAGACCATATGGCTACACCTTC.

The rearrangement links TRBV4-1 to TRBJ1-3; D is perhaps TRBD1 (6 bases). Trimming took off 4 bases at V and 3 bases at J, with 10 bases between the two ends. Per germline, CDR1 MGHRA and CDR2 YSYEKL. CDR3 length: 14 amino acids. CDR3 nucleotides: TGCGCCAGCAGCCTAACAGGGATTGGAAACACCATATATTTT. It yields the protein CASSLTGIGNTIYF.

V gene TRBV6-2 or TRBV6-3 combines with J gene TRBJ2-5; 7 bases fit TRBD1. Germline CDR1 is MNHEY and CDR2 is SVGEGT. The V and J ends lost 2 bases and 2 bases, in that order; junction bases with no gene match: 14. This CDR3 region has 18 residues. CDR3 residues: CASSYGTGQRGSQETQYF. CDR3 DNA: TGTGCCAGCAGTTACGGTACGGGACAGCGAGGATCTCAAGAGACCCAGTACTTC.

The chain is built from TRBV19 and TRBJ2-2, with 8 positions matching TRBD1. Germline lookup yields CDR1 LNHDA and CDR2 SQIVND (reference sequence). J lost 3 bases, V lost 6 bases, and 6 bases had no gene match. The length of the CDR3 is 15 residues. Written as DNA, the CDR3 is TGTGCCAGTAGCACGGACAGGGACCACACCGGGGAGCTGTTTTTT. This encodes CASSTDRDHTGELFF. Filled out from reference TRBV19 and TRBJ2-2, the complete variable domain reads DGGITQSPKYLFRKEGQNVTLSCEQNLNHDAMYWYRQDPGQGLRLIYYSQIVNDFQKGDIAEGYSVSREKKESFPLTVTSAQKNPTAFYLCASSTDRDHTGELFFGEGSRLTVL.

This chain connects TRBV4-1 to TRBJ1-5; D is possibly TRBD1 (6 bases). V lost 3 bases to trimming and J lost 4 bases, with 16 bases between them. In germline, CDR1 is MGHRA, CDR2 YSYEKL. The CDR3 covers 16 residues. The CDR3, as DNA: TGCGCCAGCAGCCACCGGGACATCGACATGAATCAGCCCCAGCATTTT. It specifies CASSHRDIDMNQPQHF.

This chain's CDR3 is CASSPKGQGSYEQYF. Here the CDR3 DNA reads TGTGCCAGCAGCCCGAAAGGACAGGGCTCCTACGAGCAGTACTTC. The chain recombines TRBV9 with TRBJ2-7; TRBD1 matches 8 bases. Looked up from germline, CDR1 is SGDLS and CDR2 is YYNGEE. V shed 4 bases and J 0 bases; nucleotides not matched to a gene: 6. The CDR3 covers 15 residues.

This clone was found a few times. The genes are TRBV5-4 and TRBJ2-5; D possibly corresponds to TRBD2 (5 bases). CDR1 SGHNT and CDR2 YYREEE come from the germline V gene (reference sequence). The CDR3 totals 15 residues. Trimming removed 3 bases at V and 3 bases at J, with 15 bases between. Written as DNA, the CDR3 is TGTGCCAGCAGCTCGGACTGGAATCCAGAAGAGACCCAGTACTTC. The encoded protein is CASSSDWNPEETQYF. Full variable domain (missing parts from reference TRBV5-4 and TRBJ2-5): ETGVTQSPTHLIKTRGQQVTLRCSSQSGHNTVSWYQQALGQGPQFIFQYYREEENGRGNFPPRFSGLQFPNYSSELNVNALELDDSALYLCASSSDWNPEETQYFGPGTRLLVL.

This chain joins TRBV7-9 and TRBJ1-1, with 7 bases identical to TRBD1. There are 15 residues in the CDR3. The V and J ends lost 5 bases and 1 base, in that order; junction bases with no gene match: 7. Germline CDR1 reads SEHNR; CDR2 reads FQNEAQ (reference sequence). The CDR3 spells CASSPTGMRNTEAFF. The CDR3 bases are TGTGCCAGCAGCCCGACAGGGATGAGGAACACTGAAGCTTTCTTT. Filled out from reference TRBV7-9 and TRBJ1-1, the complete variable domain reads DTGVSQNPRHKITKRGQNVTFRCDPISEHNRLYWYRQTLGQGPEFLTYFQNEAQLEKSRLLSDRFSAERPKGSFSTLEIQRTEQGDSAMYLCASSPTGMRNTEAFFGQGTRLTVV.

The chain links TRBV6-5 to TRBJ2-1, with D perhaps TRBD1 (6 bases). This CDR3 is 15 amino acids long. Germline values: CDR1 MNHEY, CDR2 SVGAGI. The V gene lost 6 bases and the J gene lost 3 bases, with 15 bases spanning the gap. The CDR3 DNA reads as TGTGCCAGCAGAATAGGGGCAGGGGTCTACAATGAGCAGTTCTTC. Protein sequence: CASRIGAGVYNEQFF.

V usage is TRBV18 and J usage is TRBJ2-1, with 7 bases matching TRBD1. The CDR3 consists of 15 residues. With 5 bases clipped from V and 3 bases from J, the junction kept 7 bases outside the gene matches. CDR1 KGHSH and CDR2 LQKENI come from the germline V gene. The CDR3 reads CASSSWQGVYNEQFF. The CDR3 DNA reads TGTGCCAGCTCATCATGGCAGGGGGTCTACAATGAGCAGTTCTTC.

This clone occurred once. The CDR3 region has the DNA TGTGCCATCAGTGAGGGGTTCTCCGGGACTAGCGAGTACAAAAACATTCAGTACTTC. Protein sequence: CAISEGFSGTSEYKNIQYF. V is TRBV10-3 and J is TRBJ2-4; 10 nucleotides match TRBD2. Germline V gene data show CDR1 as ENHRY and CDR2 as SYGVKD. J lost 3 bases, V lost 2 bases, and 13 bases had no gene match. This CDR3 has 19 amino acids.